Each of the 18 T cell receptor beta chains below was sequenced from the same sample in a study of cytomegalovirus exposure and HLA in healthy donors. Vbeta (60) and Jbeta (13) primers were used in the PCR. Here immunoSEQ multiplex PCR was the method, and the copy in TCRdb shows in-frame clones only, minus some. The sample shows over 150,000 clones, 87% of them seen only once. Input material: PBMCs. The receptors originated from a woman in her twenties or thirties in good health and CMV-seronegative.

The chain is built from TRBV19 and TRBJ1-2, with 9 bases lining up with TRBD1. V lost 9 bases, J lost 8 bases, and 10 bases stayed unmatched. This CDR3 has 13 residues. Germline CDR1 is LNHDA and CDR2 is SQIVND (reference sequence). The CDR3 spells CASRTTGGAGYTF. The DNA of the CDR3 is TGTGCCAGCAGAACAACAGGGGGCGCGGGCTACACCTTC. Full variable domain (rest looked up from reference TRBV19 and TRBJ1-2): DGGITQSPKYLFRKEGQNVTLSCEQNLNHDAMYWYRQDPGQGLRLIYYSQIVNDFQKGDIAEGYSVSREKKESFPLTVTSAQKNPTAFYLCASRTTGGAGYTFGSGTRLTVV.

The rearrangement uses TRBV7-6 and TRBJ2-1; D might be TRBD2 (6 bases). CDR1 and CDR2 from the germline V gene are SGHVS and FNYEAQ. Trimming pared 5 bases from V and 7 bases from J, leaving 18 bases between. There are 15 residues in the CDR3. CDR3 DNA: TGTGCCAGCAGCGCGAGGGGCATCGCGGGGAATGAGCAGTTCTTC. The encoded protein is CASSARGIAGNEQFF.

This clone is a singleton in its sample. CDR3 in DNA: TGTGCCACCAGGGATAGCGGGGGACCCTACAATGAGCAGTTCTTC. Amino acid sequence: CATRDSGGPYNEQFF. V is TRBV15 and J is TRBJ2-1, with 9 bases identical to TRBD2. This CDR3 comprises 15 residues. The junction had 5 bases not matched to a gene; V was cut back by 6 bases and J by 2 bases. Germline V CDR1 and CDR2: LNHNV, YYDKDF (reference sequence).

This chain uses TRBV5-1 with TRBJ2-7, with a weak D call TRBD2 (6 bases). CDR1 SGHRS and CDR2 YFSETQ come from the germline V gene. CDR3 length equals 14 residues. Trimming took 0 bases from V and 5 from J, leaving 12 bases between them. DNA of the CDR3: TGCGCCAGCAGCTTGGCCTATGGGGGGAACGAGCAGTACTTC. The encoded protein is CASSLAYGGNEQYF.

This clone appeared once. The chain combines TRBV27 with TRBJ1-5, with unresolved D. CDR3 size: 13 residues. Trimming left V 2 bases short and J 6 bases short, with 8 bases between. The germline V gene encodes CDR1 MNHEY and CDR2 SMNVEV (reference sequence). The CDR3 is CASSLAGGQPQHF. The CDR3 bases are TGTGCCAGCAGTTTAGCGGGTGGTCAGCCCCAGCATTTT.

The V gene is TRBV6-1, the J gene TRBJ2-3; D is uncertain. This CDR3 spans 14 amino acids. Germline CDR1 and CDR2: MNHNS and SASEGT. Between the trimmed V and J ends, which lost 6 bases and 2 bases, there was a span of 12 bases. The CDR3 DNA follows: TGTGCCAGCAGGACAAGCTTTACCACAGATACGCAGTATTTT. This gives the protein CASRTSFTTDTQYF.

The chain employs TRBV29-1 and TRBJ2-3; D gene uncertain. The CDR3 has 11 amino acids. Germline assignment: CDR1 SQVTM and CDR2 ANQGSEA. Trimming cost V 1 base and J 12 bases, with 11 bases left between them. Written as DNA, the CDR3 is TGCAGCGTTGAAGTGGCCGAATATCAGTATTTT. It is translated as CSVEVAEYQYF.

The CDR3 reads CASKGGYGQGSNSGNTIYF. CDR3 sequence (DNA): TGTGCCAGCAAGGGAGGGTACGGACAGGGGAGCAACTCTGGAAACACCATATATTTT. V and J are TRBV2 and TRBJ1-3, with 9 positions matching TRBD1. Unmatched junction bases numbered 16, after V lost 7 bases and J lost 0 bases. The CDR3 contains 19 residues. Germline values: CDR1 SNHLY, CDR2 FYNNEI.

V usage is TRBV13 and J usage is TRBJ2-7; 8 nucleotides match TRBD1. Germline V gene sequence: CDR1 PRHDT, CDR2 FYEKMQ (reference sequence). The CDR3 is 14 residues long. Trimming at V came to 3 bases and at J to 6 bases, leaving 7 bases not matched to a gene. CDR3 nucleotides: TGTGCCAGCAGCTTCAGGGGGCTCTGGGGCGAGCAGTACTTC. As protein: CASSFRGLWGEQYF.

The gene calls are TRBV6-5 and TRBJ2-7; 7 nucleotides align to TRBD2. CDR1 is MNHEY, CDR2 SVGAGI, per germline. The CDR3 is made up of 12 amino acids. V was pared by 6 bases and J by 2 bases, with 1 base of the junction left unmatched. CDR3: CASSAGAYEQYF. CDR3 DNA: TGTGCCAGCAGCGCGGGAGCCTACGAGCAGTACTTC.

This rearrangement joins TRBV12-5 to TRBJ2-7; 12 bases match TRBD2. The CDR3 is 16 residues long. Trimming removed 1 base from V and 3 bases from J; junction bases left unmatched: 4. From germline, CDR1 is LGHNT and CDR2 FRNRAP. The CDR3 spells CASGLARTSGDYEQYF. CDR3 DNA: TGTGCTAGTGGTTTGGCCAGGACTAGCGGGGACTACGAGCAGTACTTC.

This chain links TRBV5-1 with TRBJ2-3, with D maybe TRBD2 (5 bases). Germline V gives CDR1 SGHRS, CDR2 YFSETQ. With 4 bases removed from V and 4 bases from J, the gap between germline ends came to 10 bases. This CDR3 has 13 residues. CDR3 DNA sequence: TGCGCCAGCAGCCCCCGAGGGCCAGATACGCAGTATTTT. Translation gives CASSPRGPDTQYF.

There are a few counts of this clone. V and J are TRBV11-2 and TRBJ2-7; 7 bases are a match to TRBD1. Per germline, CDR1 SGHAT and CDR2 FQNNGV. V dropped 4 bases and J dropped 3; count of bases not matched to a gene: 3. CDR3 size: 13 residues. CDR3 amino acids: CASSWTGGYEQYF. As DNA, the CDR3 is TGTGCCAGCAGCTGGACAGGAGGCTACGAGCAGTACTTC.

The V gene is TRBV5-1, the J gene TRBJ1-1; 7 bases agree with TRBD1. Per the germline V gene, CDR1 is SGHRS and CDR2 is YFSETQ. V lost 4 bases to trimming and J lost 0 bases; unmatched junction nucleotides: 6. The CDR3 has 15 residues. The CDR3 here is CASSRLGTVNTEAFF. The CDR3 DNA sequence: TGCGCCAGCAGCCGACTGGGGACAGTGAACACTGAAGCTTTCTTT.

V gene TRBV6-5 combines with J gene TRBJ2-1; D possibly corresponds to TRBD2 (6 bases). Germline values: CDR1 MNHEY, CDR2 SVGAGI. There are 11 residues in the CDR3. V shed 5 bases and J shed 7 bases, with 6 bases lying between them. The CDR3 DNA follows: TGTGCCAGCAGTGCGGGGAATGAGCAGTTCTTC. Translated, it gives CASSAGNEQFF.

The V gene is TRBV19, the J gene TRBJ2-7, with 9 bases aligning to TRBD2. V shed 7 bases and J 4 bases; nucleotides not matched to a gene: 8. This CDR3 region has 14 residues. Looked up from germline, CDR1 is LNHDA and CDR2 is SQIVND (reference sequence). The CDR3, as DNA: TGTGCCAGTAATCGAGCGGGAGGCAAGTACGAGCAGTACTTC. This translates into CASNRAGGKYEQYF.

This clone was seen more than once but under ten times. CDR3 in amino acids: CASSHEQGALYSGANVLTF. The CDR3 bases are TGCGCCAGCAGCCATGAACAGGGGGCTTTATACTCTGGGGCCAACGTCCTGACTTTC. The chain carries TRBV4-1 and TRBJ2-6; 9 nucleotides agree with TRBD1. Germline values: CDR1 MGHRA, CDR2 YSYEKL. Germline trimming cut 3 bases from V and 0 bases from J; bases unmatched to any gene: 9. CDR3 length: 19 residues.

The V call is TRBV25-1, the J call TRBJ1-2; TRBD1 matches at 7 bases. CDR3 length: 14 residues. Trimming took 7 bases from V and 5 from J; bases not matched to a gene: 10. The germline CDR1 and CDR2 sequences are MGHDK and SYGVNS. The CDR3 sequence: CASTPWDRGYGYTF. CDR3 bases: TGTGCCAGCACCCCCTGGGACAGAGGATATGGCTACACCTTC.